The source of this TCR beta chain is a study of T cell responses to AZD1222 COVID-19 vaccine. Whether given at about 4 or about 12 weeks, second doses were pooled. About this clone: Its antigen is unknown.

Germline CDR1 reads SNHLY; CDR2 reads FYNNEI. V lost 8 bases to trimming and J lost 6 bases, with 17 bases between them. The CDR3 length is 13 residues. Assay used: immunoSEQ multiplex PCR; TCRdb lists only in-frame clones, some missing. The sample records under 200,000 clones, about 92% being singletons. The study's findings and limits: The study identified only a handful of AZD1222 recipients as seropositive at baseline. Increased Spike-specific TCR breadth and depth were observed after two AZD1222 doses. Mapped onto spike, vaccine-associated CD4 TCRs spanned it and were dominant at 160-218 and 743-854.

The chain joins TRBV2 to TRBJ2-7; D possibly corresponds to TRBD2 (5 bases). The sequence was collected from an adult who received the AZD1222 COVID-19 vaccine. The input for sequencing was peripheral blood, taken 28 days after the second AZD1222 dose. CDR3 protein: CASYREWGGEQYF. The CDR3 DNA sequence: TGTGCCAGCTACCGGGAATGGGGTGGCGAGCAGTACTTC.